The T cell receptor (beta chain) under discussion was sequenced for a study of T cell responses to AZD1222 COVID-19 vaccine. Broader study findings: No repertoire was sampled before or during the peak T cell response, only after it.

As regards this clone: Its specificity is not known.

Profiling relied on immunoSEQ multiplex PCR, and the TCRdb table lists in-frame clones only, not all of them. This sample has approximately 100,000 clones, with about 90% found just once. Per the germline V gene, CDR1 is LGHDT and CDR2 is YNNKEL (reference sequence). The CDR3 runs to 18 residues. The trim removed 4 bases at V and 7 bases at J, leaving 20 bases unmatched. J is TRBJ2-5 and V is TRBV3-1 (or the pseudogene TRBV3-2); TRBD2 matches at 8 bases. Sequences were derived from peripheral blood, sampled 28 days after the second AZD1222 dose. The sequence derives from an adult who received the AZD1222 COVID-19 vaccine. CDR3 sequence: CASSPTSSGGSVEGTQYF. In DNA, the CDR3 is TGTGCCAGCAGCCCCACATCGAGCGGGGGCTCAGTCGAAGGGACCCAGTACTTC.